What follows is one TCR beta chain and its context. The table lists this clonotype with a few counts. Its antigen remains unidentified. No base quality values were provided; no much bigger clone lies one nucleotide off. The sample originates from a study of human T cells and chemical hapten exposure listed by TCRdb under 2021. Some background on the complete study: For sensitization, 2% DPC in acetone was applied to a roughly 2 cm by roughly 2 cm area of upper inner arm skin. Libraries were combined into a pool for sequencing, and differences in TCR yield between samples came mainly from small differences in library volumes within the pool. Peripheral blood TCR repertoire changes were tracked in vivo in alopecia patients during primary and secondary sensitization to the hapten diphenylcyclopropenone (DPC). Throughout the study period of roughly 24 weeks, patients also received therapeutic DPC doses to the scalp every week. Blood samples were taken from patients before sensitization (week 0) and then at 2, 6 and about 24 weeks after DPC sensitization. The patient cohort, mostly female, included alopecia areata with under or over 50% scalp involvement, alopecia totalis and alopecia universalis. Patch testing was performed on the upper back with Finn chambers containing 0.01% DPC, and the patch tests were scored after 6 days according to International Contact Dermatitis Research Group standards. Twenty-nine alopecia patients provided blood for TCR sequencing at one to four time points (pre-sensitization, 2, 6 and 24 weeks). Study-wide conclusions, independent of this receptor: Significantly more large CDR3 similarity clusters were formed by expanded TCRs than by pre-sensitization or healthy control sets, consistent with antigen-driven responses. Repeated subsampling changed both the strength of the expansion versus patch-test correlation and the threshold at which the correlation became significant. DPC sensitization did not change how many TCRs were above 1 in 1000 frequency, and no evidence was found of alterations in global repertoire structure. Alopecia, a presumed autoimmune disease, was present in all patients, so the immune response of the patients might differ from that of healthy individuals. Patch test score was positively correlated with the number of PT1 expanded TCRs, with significance at thresholds 8, 16 and 32 but not at 4.

What the time point label conveys for this sample: patch test 3, about 24 weeks after DPC sensitization. The meaning of the sample's treatment or condition label: therapeutic diphenylcyclopropenone sensitization with weekly scalp DPC. Blood at each patch-test visit was drawn before the patch test was applied. To be eligible, patients had to be aged 18 to 70, diagnosed with alopecia and judged suitable for DPC therapy, while pregnant patients were excluded. Total RNA was extracted from unfractionated whole blood collected in Tempus Blood RNA tubes. At the junction V is shortened by 5 bases and J by 5 bases, with 16 bases in between. Its CDR3 holds 15 amino acids, cysteine through phenylalanine. Only the CDR3 DNA stays, 45 bases, in frame from base 1. CDR1 is given as SGHVS and CDR2 as FQNEAQ, both from the germline V gene. Library construction relied on RACE. Sequencing relied on a NextSeq 500. Library preparation attached unique molecular identifiers to individual cDNA molecules for quantitative, reproducible TCR counting. Each blood RNA sample was used to sequence both TCR alpha and TCR beta chains. The paper's processing steps were these. A median of around 100,000 TCRs per sample was observed, with a range of roughly 23,224 to 700,000. The Decombinator software suite was used to annotate V, J and CDR3 in the TCR reads. For the PS versus PT1 abundance plots, all samples were subsampled to the same number of TCRs (28,000). TCRs were defined as expanded if absent before sensitization and observed at least eight times at the 2-week time point. Through fastp at Q25 and MiXCR, TCRdb rebuilt clones from the public reads, retaining in-frame beta chains. For every CDR3 protein sequence, its rows merge into one entry that carries the most common genes and DNA. TCRdb, rather than the study authors, made the V and J calls. The sample data list 75,000 to 90,000 distinct CDR3 sequences, and 10% to 12% of these were observed just once. The top ten hold about 3.5% of the sample.

The specimen comprised whole blood, sampled in connection with sensitization to the hapten diphenylcyclopropenone (DPC). The rearranged segments are TRBV7-8 and TRBJ2-1, with the D segment identity uncertain. The receptor's source is a woman between 45 and 65 years old with alopecia areata. Some clones in this sample may be carry-over from other donors' samples. The CDR3 region reads CASSQLPDSNNEQFF. The nucleotides read TGTGCCAGCAGCCAGCTCCCGGATTCGAACAATGAGCAGTTCTTC.